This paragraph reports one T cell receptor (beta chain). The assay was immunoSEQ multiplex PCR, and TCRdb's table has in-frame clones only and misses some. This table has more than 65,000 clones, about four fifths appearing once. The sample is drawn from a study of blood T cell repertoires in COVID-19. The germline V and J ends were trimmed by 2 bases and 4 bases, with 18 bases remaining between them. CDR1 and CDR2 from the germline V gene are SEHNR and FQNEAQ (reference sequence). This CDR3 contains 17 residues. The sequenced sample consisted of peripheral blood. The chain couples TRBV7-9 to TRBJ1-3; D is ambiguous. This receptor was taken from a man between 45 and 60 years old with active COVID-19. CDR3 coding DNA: TGTGCCAGCAGCTTATCCCTGAAACGGGGTTCAGGAAACACCATATATTTT. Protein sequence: CASSLSLKRGSGNTIYF.